This T cell receptor (beta chain) was recorded in a study of regulatory T cells in long-lasting Graves disease. Study at large: Freshly diagnosed Graves' patients had used antithyroid drugs for under 3 months. Findings and caveats of the study: Persistent-disease Graves' patients showed less TCR diversity than new cases. Relative to new patients (966), persistent patients exhibited greater sharing of public clonotypes (about 3,000). Because few samples were included, accuracy may have been lower.

Germline CDR1 SNHLY, CDR2 FYNNEI. The CDR3 extends over 13 amino acids. The V gene lost 8 bases and the J gene lost 5 bases, with 10 bases spanning the gap. The time point denotes: newly diagnosed GD, antithyroid drugs for less than 3 months. Construction of the TCR library relied on RNA isolated from PBMCs. Relying on iRepertoire HTBI primers and Arm-PCR of CDR3 regions, the team built TCR beta libraries. TCRdb re-derived calls from the multiplex PCR reads in MiXCR, one entry per CDR3 protein. The sample contains more than 300,000 distinct CDR3 sequences, about a sixth of which appear only once. This clonotype came up many times. As yet, its antigen is unknown.

The TCR comes from a female donor with Graves disease. This chain uses TRBV2 with TRBJ1-6; D uncertain. The sequences come from peripheral blood mononuclear cells (PBMCs), collected at new diagnosis, from a patient treated with antithyroid drugs. CDR3 loop: CASEAENNSPLHF. DNA for the CDR3: TGTGCCAGCGAGGCGGAGAATAATTCACCCCTCCACTTT.